This is a list of T cell receptor beta chains from one sample in a study of CD8 T cells in ankylosing spondylitis. TCRdb itself ran the 5' RACE reads through MiXCR, one entry per CDR3 protein. This table holds some 200,000 distinct CDR3 sequences, 9.5% to 15% found once. The specimen sequenced was blood, either unsorted or a sorted T cell fraction (not recorded which). Source of these receptors: a male donor with ankylosing spondylitis or in good health (not recorded which). Both conserved end residues are trimmed from each CDR3.

v_call: TRBV4-1
j_call: TRBJ2-1
cdr3_aa: ASSQDGSHNEQF

v_call: TRBV30
j_call: TRBJ2-7
cdr3_aa: AWSWAGGGYEQY

v_call: TRBV15
j_call: TRBJ2-1
cdr3_aa: ATSRDRGTGEHEQF

v_call: TRBV11-2
j_call: TRBJ1-2
cdr3_aa: ASSLDRGGDGTSYGYT

v_call: TRBV5-1
j_call: TRBJ2-7
cdr3_aa: ASMGSVSYEQY

v_call: TRBV15
j_call: TRBJ2-7
cdr3_aa: ATSRERGGTYEQY

v_call: TRBV7-9
j_call: TRBJ2-5
cdr3_aa: ASSQRGYQETQY

v_call: TRBV5-6
j_call: TRBJ1-2
cdr3_aa: ASSLDPDSPYGYT

v_call: TRBV11-2
j_call: TRBJ1-5
cdr3_aa: ASSLVSTDLYSNQPQH

v_call: TRBV2
j_call: TRBJ2-7
cdr3_aa: ASDRQGVYEQY

v_call: TRBV28
j_call: TRBJ2-1
cdr3_aa: ASSSPGLPRDNEQF

v_call: TRBV24-1
j_call: TRBJ2-2
cdr3_aa: ATSESGGLNTGELF

v_call: TRBV5-1
j_call: TRBJ2-1
cdr3_aa: ASSFGEREGHYEQF

v_call: TRBV12-5
j_call: TRBJ2-7
cdr3_aa: ASGGRPSTYEQY

v_call: TRBV5-6
j_call: TRBJ1-2
cdr3_aa: ASSLMGSYGYT

v_call: TRBV20-1
j_call: TRBJ2-1
cdr3_aa: SARDGEQF

v_call: TRBV21-1
j_call: TRBJ1-2
cdr3_aa: ATSGVLKVYYT

v_call: TRBV5-5
j_call: TRBJ1-6
cdr3_aa: ASSLEETYNSPLH